The clone carrying this T cell receptor (beta chain) has a handful of counts. Its target is not known. Total RNA amounts of at least 5.5 micrograms were extracted per sample. This record belongs to a study of blood T cells in healthy people across ages. Study-wide results and limits: The recorded TCR beta diversity per million T cells decreased in a roughly linear manner with age. Higher diversity, along with more naive CD4+ cells, distinguished long-lived donors from aged donors.

The authors ran a second PCR of about 6 to 12 cycles using a sample-barcoded 5' primer and a J-beta primer mix. TCRdb fed the 5' RACE reads into MiXCR, producing one record per CDR3 protein. The sample shows roughly 1 million distinct CDR3 sequences, roughly a quarter of them seen only once. The germline CDR1 and CDR2 sequences are ENHRY and SYGVKD. CDR3 length: 14 amino acids. Trimming took 3 bases from V and 2 from J, leaving 9 bases between them. The sample was also linked to a second study, of T cells of mothers and their children. That investigation notes: The study found thymic selection shapes TCR recombination output similarly in related and unrelated pairs.

The chain is built from TRBV10-3 and TRBJ2-3; the D gene could be TRBD1 or TRBD2 (6 bases each). This clonotype was sampled from a girl aged 2-9 years in good health. Sequenced input: blood. CDR3 amino acids: CAISDGGTTDTQYF. The CDR3 DNA sequence: TGTGCCATCAGTGACGGGGGCACCACAGATACGCAGTATTTT.